The clone carrying this TCR beta chain was detected ten times or more. This CDR3 has 16 amino acids. V was clipped by 4 bases and J by 0 bases, with 16 bases between them. CDR1 and CDR2 from the germline V gene are SGHVS and FQNEAQ. The investigators amplified TCR beta CDR3 regions from RNA transcripts. Initially, a first-round RT-PCR of the TCR CDR3 employed the HTBI primer set. TCRdb independently ran MiXCR on the multiplex PCR reads; one entry per CDR3 protein. The sample shows about 420,000 distinct CDR3 sequences, roughly an eighth of them seen only once. This entry comes from a study of T cells in Graves' hyperthyroidism and ophthalmopathy. The PBMCs studied were ones that came from roughly 9.1 ml fresh peripheral blood.

V usage is TRBV7-8 and J usage is TRBJ2-7; D unclear. Source material: blood. This TCR derives from a woman younger than 35 with Graves' hyperthyroidism. The CDR3 loop reads CASSSELIRASYEQYF. The CDR3 nucleotides read TGTGCCAGCAGCTCGGAGCTCATCCGCGCCTCCTACGAGCAGTACTTC. Together with reference TRBV7-8 and TRBJ2-7, the CDR3 gives the full variable domain: GAGVSQSPRYKVAKRGQDVALRCDPISGHVSLFWYQQALGQGPEFLTYFQNEAQLDKSGLPSDRFFAERPEGSVSTLKIQRTQQEDSAVYLCASSSELIRASYEQYFGPGTRLTVT.